This T cell receptor (beta chain) was found in a study of control samples from healthy donors and cancer patients. Assay used: immunoSEQ multiplex PCR; TCRdb lists only in-frame clones, some missing. Here the sample spans about 78,000 clones, about 88% being singletons. Germline assignment: CDR1 GTSNPN and CDR2 SVGIG (reference sequence). The CDR3 runs to 13 residues. The ends lost 1 base at V and 8 bases at J; junction bases unmatched: 2. The gene calls are TRBV30 and TRBJ1-4, with 9 bases that match TRBD1. Sequenced input: blood. The TCR originated in a woman aged 55-75 years in good health. The CDR3 DNA is TGTGCCTGGAGTGGGACAGGGGACGAAAAACTGTTTTTT. Its protein product is CAWSGTGDEKLFF.